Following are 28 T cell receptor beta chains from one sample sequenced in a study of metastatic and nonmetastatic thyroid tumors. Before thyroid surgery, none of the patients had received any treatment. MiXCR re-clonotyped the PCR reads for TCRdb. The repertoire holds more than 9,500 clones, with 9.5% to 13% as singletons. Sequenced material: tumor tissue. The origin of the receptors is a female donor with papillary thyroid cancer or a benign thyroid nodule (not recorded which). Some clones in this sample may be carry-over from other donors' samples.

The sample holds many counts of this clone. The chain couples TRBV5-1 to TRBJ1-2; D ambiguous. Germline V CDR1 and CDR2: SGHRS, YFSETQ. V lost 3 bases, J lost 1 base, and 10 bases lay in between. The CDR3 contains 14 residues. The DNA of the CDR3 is TGCGCCAGCAGCTCGCAAGGGTTTAACTATGGCTACACCTTC. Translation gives CASSSQGFNYGYTF.

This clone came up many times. The DNA of the CDR3 is TGCGCCAGCAGCGCAACAGGGGGTTCCTATAATTCACCCCTCCACTTT. Its protein is CASSATGGSYNSPLHF. This chain links TRBV5-1 with TRBJ1-6; TRBD1 matches at 8 bases. CDR1 is SGHRS, CDR2 YFSETQ, per germline. Germline trimming cut 4 bases from V and 1 base from J; bases unmatched to any gene: 4. There are 16 residues in the CDR3. Full variable domain (missing parts from reference TRBV5-1 and TRBJ1-6): KAGVTQTPRYLIKTRGQQVTLSCSPISGHRSVSWYQQTPGQGLQFLFEYFSETQRNKGNFPGRFSGRQFSNSRSEMNVSTLELGDSALYLCASSATGGSYNSPLHFGNGTRLTVT.

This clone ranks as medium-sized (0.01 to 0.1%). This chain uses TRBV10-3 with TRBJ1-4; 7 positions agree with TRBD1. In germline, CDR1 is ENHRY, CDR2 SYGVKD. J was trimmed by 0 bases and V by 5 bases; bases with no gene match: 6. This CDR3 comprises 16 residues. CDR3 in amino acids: CAISKDRPATNEKLFF. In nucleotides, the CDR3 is TGTGCCATCAGTAAGGACAGGCCTGCAACTAATGAAAAACTGTTTTTT.

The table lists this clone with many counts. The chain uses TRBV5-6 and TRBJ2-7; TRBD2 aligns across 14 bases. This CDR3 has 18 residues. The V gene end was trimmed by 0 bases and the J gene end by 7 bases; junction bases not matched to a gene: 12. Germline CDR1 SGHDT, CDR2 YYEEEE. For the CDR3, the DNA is TGTGCCAGCAGCTTGGCCGTTGCAGGACTAGCGGGAGGTGGGGAGCAGTACGTC. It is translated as CASSLAVAGLAGGGEQYV.

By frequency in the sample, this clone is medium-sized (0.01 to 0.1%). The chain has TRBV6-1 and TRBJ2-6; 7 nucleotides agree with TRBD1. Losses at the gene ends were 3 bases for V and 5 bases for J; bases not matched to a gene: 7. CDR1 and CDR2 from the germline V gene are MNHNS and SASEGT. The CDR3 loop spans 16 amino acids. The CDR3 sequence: CASSDAGGKRANVLTF. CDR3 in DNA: TGTGCCAGCAGTGACGCAGGGGGTAAGAGGGCCAACGTCCTGACTTTC.

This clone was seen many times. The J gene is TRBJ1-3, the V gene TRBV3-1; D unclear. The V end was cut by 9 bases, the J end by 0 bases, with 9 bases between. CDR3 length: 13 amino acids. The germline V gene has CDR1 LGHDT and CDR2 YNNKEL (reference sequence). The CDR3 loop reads CASCHSSGNTIYF. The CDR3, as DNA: TGTGCCAGTTGCCATAGCTCTGGAAACACCATATATTTT.

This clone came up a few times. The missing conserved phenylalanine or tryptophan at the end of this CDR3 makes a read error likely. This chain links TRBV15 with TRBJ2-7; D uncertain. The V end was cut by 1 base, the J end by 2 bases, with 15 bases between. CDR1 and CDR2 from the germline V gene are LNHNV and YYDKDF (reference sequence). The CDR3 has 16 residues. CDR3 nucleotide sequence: TGTGCCACCAGCAGAGCCTGGCACTACCTCACCTACGAGCAGTACGCC. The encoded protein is CATSRAWHYLTYEQYA.

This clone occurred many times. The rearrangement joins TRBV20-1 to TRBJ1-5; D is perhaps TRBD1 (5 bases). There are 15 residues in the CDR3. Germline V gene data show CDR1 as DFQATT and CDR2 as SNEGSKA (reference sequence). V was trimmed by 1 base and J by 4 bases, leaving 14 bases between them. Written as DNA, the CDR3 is TGCAGTGCTAGAGTGAGGGGCGCGGGGAATCAGCCCCAGCATTTT. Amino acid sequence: CSARVRGAGNQPQHF.

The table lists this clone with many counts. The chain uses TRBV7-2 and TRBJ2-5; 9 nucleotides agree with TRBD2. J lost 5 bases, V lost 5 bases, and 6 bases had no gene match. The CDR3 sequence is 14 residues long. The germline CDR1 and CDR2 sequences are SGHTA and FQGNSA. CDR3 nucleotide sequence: TGTGCCAGCAGCGAAGCGGGAGGTGGGGAGACCCAGTACTTC. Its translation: CASSEAGGGETQYF.

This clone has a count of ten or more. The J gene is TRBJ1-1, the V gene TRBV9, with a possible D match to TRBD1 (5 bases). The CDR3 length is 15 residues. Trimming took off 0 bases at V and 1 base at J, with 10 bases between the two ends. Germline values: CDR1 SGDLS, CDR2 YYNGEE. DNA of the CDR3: TGTGCCAGCAGCGTAGGGGGCGCGGGGAACACTGAAGCTTTCTTT. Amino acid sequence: CASSVGGAGNTEAFF.

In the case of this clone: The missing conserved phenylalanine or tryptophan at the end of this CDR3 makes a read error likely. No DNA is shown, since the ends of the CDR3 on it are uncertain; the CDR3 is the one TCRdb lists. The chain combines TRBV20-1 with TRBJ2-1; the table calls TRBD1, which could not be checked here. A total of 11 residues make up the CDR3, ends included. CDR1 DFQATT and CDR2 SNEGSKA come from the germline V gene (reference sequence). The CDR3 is CSVSRVHEQSL.

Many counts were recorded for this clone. The chain's CDR3 is CASSRTTPGQWNTGELFF. CDR3 coding DNA: TGTGCCAGCAGCAGGACTACACCGGGACAGTGGAACACCGGGGAGCTGTTTTTT. The chain couples TRBV4-2 to TRBJ2-2, with D possibly being TRBD1 (7 bases). The CDR3 covers 18 residues. Trimming pared 5 bases from V and 1 base from J, leaving 20 bases between. Germline V gene sequence: CDR1 LGHNA, CDR2 YNFKEQ.

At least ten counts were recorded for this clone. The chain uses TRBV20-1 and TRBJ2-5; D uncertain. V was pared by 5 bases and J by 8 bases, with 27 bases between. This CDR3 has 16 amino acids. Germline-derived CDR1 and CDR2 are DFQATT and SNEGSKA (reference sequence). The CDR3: CSARVEQTVAKRTQYF. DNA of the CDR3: TGCAGTGCTCGCGTGGAACAAACGGTCGCGAAGAGAACCCAGTACTTC.

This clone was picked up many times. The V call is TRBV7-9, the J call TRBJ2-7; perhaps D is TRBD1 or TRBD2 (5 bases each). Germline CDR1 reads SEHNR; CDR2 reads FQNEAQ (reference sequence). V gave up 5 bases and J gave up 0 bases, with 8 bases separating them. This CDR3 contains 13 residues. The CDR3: CASSGGSSYEQYV. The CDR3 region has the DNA TGTGCCAGCAGCGGGGGAAGCTCCTACGAGCAGTACGTC.

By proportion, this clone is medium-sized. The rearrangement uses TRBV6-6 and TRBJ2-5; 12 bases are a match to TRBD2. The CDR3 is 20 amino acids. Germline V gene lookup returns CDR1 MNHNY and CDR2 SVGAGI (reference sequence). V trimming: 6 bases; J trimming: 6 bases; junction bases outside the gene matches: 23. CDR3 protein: CASRRTGGLAGGPKSKTQYF. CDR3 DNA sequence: TGTGCCAGCAGGCGGACGGGCGGGCTAGCGGGAGGGCCTAAATCCAAGACCCAGTACTTC.

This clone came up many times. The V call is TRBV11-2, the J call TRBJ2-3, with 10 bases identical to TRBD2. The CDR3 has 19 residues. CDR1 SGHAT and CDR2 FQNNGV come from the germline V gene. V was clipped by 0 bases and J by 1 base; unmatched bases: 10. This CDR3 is CASSLEASGRGGRTDTQYF. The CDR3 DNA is TGTGCCAGCAGCTTAGAGGCTAGCGGGAGAGGGGGTCGCACAGATACGCAGTATTTT.

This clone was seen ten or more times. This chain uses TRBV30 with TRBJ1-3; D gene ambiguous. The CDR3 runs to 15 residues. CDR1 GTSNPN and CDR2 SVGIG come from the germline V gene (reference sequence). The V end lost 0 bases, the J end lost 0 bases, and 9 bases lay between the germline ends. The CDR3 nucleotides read TGTGCCTGGAGTGTTGCAGCAAGCTCTGGAAACACCATATATTTT. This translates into CAWSVAASSGNTIYF.

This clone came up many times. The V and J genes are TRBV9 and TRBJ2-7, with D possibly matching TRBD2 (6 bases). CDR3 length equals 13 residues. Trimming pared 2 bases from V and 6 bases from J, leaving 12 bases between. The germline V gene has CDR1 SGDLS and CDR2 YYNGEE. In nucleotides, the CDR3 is TGTGCCAGCAGCGTGGAGGAGGGTTCCGAGCAGTACGTC. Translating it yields CASSVEEGSEQYV.

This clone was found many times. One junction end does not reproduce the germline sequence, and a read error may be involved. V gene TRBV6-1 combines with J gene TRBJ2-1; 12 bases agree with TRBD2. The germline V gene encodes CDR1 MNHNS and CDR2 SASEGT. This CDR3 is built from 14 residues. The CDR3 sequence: CASRLAGGPNEQLF. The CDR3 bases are TGTGCCAGCAGGCTAGCGGGAGGGCCCAATGAGCAGCTCTTC.

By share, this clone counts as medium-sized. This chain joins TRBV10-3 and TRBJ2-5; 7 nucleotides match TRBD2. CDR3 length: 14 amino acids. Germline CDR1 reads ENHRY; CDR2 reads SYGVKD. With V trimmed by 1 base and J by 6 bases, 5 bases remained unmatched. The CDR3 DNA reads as TGTGCCATCAGTGAGTTCGGACTAGGAAAGACCCAGTACTTC. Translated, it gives CAISEFGLGKTQYF.

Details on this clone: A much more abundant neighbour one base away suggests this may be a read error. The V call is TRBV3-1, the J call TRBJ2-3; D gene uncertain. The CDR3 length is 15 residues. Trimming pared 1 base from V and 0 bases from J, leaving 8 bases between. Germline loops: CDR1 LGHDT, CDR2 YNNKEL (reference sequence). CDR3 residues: CASSQVGKSTDTQYF. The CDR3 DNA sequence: TGTGCCAGCAGCCAAGTGGGAAAAAGCACAGATACGCAGTATTTT.

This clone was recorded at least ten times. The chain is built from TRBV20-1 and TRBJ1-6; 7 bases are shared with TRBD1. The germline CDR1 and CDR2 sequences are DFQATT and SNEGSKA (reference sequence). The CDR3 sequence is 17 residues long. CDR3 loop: CTTHGLSQGSYNSPLHF. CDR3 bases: TGCACTACCCATGGACTTTCACAGGGGTCCTATAATTCACCCCTCCACTTT.

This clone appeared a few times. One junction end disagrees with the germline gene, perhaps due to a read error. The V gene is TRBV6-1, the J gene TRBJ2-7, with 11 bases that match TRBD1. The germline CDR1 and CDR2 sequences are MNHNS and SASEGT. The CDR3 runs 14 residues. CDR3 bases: TGTGTCAGCATGGAGGGACAGGGGGGCTACGAGCATTACTTC. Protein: CVSMEGQGGYEHYF.

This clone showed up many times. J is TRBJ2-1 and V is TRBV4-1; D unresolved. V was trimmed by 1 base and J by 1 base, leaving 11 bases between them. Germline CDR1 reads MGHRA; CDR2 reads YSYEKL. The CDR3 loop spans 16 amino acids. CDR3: CASSQVVGRSYNEQFF. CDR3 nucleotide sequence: TGCGCCAGCAGCCAAGTGGTAGGCCGATCCTACAATGAGCAGTTCTTC.

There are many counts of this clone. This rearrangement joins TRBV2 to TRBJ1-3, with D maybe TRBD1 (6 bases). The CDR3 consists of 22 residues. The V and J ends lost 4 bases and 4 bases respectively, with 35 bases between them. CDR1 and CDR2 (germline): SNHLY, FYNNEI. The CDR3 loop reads CASSATGRRLSSDPRQGNTIYF. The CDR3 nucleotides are TGTGCCAGCAGTGCCACAGGGAGGCGGCTCAGTAGTGACCCGCGGCAAGGAAACACCATATATTTT.

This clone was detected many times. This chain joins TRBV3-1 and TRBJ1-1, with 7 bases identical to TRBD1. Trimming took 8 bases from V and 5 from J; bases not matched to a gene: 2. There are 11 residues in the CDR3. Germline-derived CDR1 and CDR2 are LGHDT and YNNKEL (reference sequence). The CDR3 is CASHRGTEAFF. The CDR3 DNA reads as TGTGCCAGCCACAGGGGAACTGAAGCTTTCTTT.

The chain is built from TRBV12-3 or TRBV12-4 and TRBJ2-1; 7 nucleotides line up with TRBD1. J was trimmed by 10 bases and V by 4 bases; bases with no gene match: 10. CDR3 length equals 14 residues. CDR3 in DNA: TGTGCCAGCAGTTACGGACAGGTGTTCACGGAGCAGTTCTTC. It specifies CASSYGQVFTEQFF.

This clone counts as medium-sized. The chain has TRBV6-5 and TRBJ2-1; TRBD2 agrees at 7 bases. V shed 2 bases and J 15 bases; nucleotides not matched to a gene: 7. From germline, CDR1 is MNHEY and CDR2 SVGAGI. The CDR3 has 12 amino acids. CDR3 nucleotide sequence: TGTGCCAGCAGTTACGAGCGGGACCCCTCGTTCTTC. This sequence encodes CASSYERDPSFF.